Listed below are T cell receptor beta chains from one sample, sequenced in a study of neurological immune-mediated disorders. TCRdb fed the 5' RACE reads into MiXCR, producing one record per CDR3 protein. This sample carries approximately 16,000 distinct CDR3 sequences, 8.5% to 10% of them seen once, and the ten largest clones take roughly two fifths. Sequenced material: CD8+ T cells from blood. The receptors derive from a man aged 50 to 60 in good health. CDR3s include the opening cysteine and the closing phenylalanine or tryptophan. Each record gives: clone size, J gene, D gene, V gene, CDR3 DNA, CDR3 protein. A D gene is named only where the DNA matches it firmly. Expanded clones are given a class, and other clones once, few, many or no size at all.

many,TRBJ2-2,.,TRBV20-1,TGCAGTGCTAGTCCCGAGGACGAAACGAACACCGGGGAGCTGTTTTTT,CSASPEDETNTGELFF
.,TRBJ2-1,.,TRBV28,TGTGCCAGCAGACCGCCGCCGGGAACGGCAAGTAATGAGCAGTTCTTC,CASRPPPGTASNEQFF
many,TRBJ2-5,.,TRBV11-2,TGTGCCAGCAGCCCCGTCCTTAGCGGTTCTCAAGAGACCCAGTACTTC,CASSPVLSGSQETQYF
many,TRBJ2-2,TRBD2,TRBV7-9,TGTGCCAGCAGCCCCCGGGGAGCGGGGGCGAACACCGGGGAGCTGTTTTTT,CASSPRGAGANTGELFF
many,TRBJ2-1,.,TRBV7-9,TGTGCCAGCAGCCATCAGGAGGGGGCTGCCAATGAGCAGTTCTTC,CASSHQEGAANEQFF
many,TRBJ2-1,.,TRBV29-1,TGCAGCGTTGTGGGTGTCCCCTCCTACAATGAGCAGTTCTTC,CSVVGVPSYNEQFF
many,TRBJ2-7,.,TRBV10-2,TGCGCCAGCAGTGAGTCCCAGAATCCCTACGAGCAGTACTTC,CASSESQNPYEQYF
many,TRBJ1-5,.,TRBV27,TGTGCCAGCAGTTTCGGCAAAGATCAGCCCCAGCATTTT,CASSFGKDQPQHF
.,TRBJ2-5,.,TRBV10-3,TGTGCCACGGAGGGGGAGGGGCAAGAGACCCAGTACTTC,CATEGEGQETQYF
.,TRBJ2-1,.,TRBV27,TGTGCCAGCAGCCCGGAGGGGAATGAGCAGTTCTTC,CASSPEGNEQFF
many,TRBJ2-7,.,TRBV6-2/TRBV6-3,TGTGCCAGCAACAAAGGATGGGGGAATGAAGAGCAGTACTTC,CASNKGWGNEEQYF
many,TRBJ1-1,.,TRBV6-5,TGTGCCAGCAGTGGGAGGAACACTGAAGCTTTCTTT,CASSGRNTEAFF
many,TRBJ2-3,.,TRBV9,TGTGCCAGCAGCCCCATGCTGGGCGCTACAGATACGCAGTATTTT,CASSPMLGATDTQYF
many,TRBJ2-7,TRBD2,TRBV7-9,TGTGCCAGCAGCTGGACTAGCGGGAGTCGGTCCCCCTACGAGCAGTACTTC,CASSWTSGSRSPYEQYF
many,TRBJ2-7,.,TRBV7-2,TGTGCCAGCAGCTTAGACTCAGGGGCCTCCTACGAGCAGTACTTC,CASSLDSGASYEQYF
many,TRBJ2-5,TRBD2,TRBV5-1,TGCGCCAGCAGCTTGGCCGGGGGGGGGTCCGAGACCCAGTACTTC,CASSLAGGGSETQYF
many,TRBJ2-5,TRBD2,TRBV20-1,TGCAGTGCTAGGGTAGCGGGAGAGGAGACCCAGTACTTC,CSARVAGEETQYF
many,TRBJ1-3,.,TRBV9,TGTGCCAGCAGCGTTTCCGACACCATATATTTT,CASSVSDTIYF
many,TRBJ1-5,.,TRBV6-2/TRBV6-3,TGTGCCAGCAGTTACGGATTGGGGGTTCGGAATCAGCCCCAGCATTTT,CASSYGLGVRNQPQHF
many,TRBJ2-3,.,TRBV6-6,TGTGCCAGCAGTTACAGGGGGGAGGCAGATACGCAGTATTTT,CASSYRGEADTQYF
many,TRBJ2-1,.,TRBV7-9,TGTGCCAGCAGCTTCGGACCGGAGACCTACAATGAGCAGTTCTTC,CASSFGPETYNEQFF
.,TRBJ2-1,TRBD2,TRBV28,TGTGCCAGCAGTTTGGGGGGGAGCTCCTACAATGAGCAGTTCTTC,CASSLGGSSYNEQFF
many,TRBJ1-5,TRBD1,TRBV7-9,TGTGCCAGCAGCTTAGGACAGGGAGAAAATCAGCCCCAGCATTTT,CASSLGQGENQPQHF
few,TRBJ2-7,.,TRBV19,TGTGCCAGTAGTCCCTCGACAGGAACCTACGAGCAGTACTTC,CASSPSTGTYEQYF
many,TRBJ2-2,TRBD1,TRBV20-1,TGCAGTGCTAGGGCAGGGGGCGACACCGGGGAGCTGTTTTTT,CSARAGGDTGELFF
many,TRBJ1-2,TRBD1,TRBV29-1,TGCAGCGTTGAAAGCCCCGGGACAGGGGCGTCTGGCTACACCTTC,CSVESPGTGASGYTF
medium-sized,TRBJ1-1,.,TRBV4-1,TGCGCCAGCAGCCAAGCCCCTTTGGGGACTGAAGCTTTCTTT,CASSQAPLGTEAFF
many,TRBJ2-1,TRBD1,TRBV12-3/TRBV12-4,TGTGCCATCGATTCAGGACAGGGAGCCTACAATGAGCAGTTCTTC,CAIDSGQGAYNEQFF
many,TRBJ1-5,.,TRBV20-1,TGCAGTGCTAGTGTTTTTCGGGCCCTAGGGAATCAGCCCCAGCATTTT,CSASVFRALGNQPQHF